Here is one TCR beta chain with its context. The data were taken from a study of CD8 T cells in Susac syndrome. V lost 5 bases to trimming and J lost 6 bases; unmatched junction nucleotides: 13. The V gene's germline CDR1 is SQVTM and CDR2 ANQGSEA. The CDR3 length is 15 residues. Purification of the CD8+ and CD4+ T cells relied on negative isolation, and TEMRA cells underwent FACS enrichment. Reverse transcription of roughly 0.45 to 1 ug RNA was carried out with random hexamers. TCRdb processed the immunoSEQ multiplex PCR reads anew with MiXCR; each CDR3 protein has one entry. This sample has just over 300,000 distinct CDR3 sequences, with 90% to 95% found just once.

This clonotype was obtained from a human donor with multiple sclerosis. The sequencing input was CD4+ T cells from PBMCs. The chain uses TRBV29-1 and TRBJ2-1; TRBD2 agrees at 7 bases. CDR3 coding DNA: TGCAGCGTTCTTGGGAGGGTGGTAGCGTTCAATGAGCAGTTCTTC. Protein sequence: CSVLGRVVAFNEQFF.